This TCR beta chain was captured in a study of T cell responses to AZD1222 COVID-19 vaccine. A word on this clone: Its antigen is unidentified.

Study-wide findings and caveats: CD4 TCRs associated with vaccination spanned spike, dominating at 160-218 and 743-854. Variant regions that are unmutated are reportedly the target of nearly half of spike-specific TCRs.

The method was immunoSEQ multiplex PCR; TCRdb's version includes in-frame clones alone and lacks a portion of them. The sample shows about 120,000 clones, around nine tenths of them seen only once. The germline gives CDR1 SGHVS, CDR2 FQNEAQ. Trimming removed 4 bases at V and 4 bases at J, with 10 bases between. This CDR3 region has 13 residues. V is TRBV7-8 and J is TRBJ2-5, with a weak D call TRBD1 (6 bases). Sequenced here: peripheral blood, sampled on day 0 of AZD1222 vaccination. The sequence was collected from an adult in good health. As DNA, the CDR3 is TGTGCCAGCAGCTCCACAGGGAGAGAGACCCAGTACTTC. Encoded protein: CASSSTGRETQYF. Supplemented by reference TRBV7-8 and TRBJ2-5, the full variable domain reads GAGVSQSPRYKVAKRGQDVALRCDPISGHVSLFWYQQALGQGPEFLTYFQNEAQLDKSGLPSDRFFAERPEGSVSTLKIQRTQQEDSAVYLCASSSTGRETQYFGPGTRLLVL.